This TCR beta chain was recorded in a study of blood T cell repertoires in COVID-19. Study information: Sample material is recorded as cDNA or gDNA derived from T cells, B-cell-depleted T cells, or PBMCs.

This clone has only one observation. Original analysis: Reference gene primer amplification gave estimated nucleated cell counts. Clones were read by immunoSEQ multiplex PCR, and TCRdb kept only the in-frame ones, dropping some. V, J and clone size derive from that table, while D and trimming were established from the DNA sequence. The table includes 140,000 or so clones, 82% detected once. Per germline, CDR1 SGHNT and CDR2 YYREEE (reference sequence). CDR3 size: 14 residues. The V gene lost 3 bases and the J gene lost 3 bases, with 11 bases spanning the gap. The TCR originated in a woman older than 75 with acute or convalescent COVID-19. Sequences were obtained from peripheral blood. The chain has TRBV5-4 and TRBJ2-3, with D possibly TRBD2 on 6 matching bases. The CDR3 bases are TGTGCCAGCAGCTCGATCGCGGGGACAGATACGCAGTATTTT. Translated: CASSSIAGTDTQYF.